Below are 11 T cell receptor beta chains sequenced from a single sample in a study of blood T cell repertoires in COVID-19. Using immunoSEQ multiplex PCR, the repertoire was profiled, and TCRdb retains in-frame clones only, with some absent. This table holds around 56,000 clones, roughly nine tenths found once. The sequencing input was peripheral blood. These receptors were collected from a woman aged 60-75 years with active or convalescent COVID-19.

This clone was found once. CDR3 residues: CASIQGRGNTEAFF. DNA for the CDR3: TGTGCCAGTATTCAGGGGAGAGGGAACACTGAAGCTTTCTTT. This chain connects TRBV19 to TRBJ1-1; possible D gene TRBD1, 6 bases. In germline, CDR1 is LNHDA, CDR2 SQIVND (reference sequence). The CDR3 totals 14 residues. The V and J ends lost 7 bases and 1 base respectively, with 13 bases between them. The variable domain in full, with the rest retrieved from reference TRBV19 and TRBJ1-1, is DGGITQSPKYLFRKEGQNVTLSCEQNLNHDAMYWYRQDPGQGLRLIYYSQIVNDFQKGDIAEGYSVSREKKESFPLTVTSAQKNPTAFYLCASIQGRGNTEAFFGQGTRLTVV.

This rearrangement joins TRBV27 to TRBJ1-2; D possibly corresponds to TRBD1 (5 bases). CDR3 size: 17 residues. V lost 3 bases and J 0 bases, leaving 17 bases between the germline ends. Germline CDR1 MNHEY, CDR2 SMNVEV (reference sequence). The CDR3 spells CASSFLTVDLANYGYTF. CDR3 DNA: TGTGCCAGCAGTTTTTTGACAGTCGATTTAGCTAACTATGGCTACACCTTC.

The CDR3 loop is CASSYRDSSYEQYF. The CDR3 coding sequence is TGTGCCAGCAGTTATAGGGACAGCTCCTACGAGCAGTACTTC. V usage is TRBV6-5 and J usage is TRBJ2-7, with 7 positions matching TRBD1. In germline, CDR1 is MNHEY, CDR2 SVGAGI. CDR3 length: 14 residues. The ends lost 3 bases at V and 0 bases at J; junction bases unmatched: 2.

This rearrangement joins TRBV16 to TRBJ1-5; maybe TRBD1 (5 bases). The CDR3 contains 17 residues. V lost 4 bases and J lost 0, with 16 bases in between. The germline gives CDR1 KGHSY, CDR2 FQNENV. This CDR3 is CASSLESRGYSNQPQHF. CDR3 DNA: TGTGCCAGCAGCCTCGAATCTAGGGGTTATAGCAATCAGCCCCAGCATTTT.

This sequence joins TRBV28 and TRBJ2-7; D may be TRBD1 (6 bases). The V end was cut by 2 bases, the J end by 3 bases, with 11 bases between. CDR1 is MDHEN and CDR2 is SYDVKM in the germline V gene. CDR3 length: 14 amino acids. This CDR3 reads CASSLAGVLYEQYF. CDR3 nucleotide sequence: TGTGCCAGCAGTTTAGCAGGGGTCCTCTACGAGCAGTACTTC.

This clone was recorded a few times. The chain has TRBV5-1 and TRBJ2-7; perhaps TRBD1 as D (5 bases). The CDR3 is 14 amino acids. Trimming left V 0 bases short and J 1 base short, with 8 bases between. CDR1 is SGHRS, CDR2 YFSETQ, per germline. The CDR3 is CASSLADSSYEQYF. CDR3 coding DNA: TGCGCCAGCAGCTTGGCCGACAGTTCCTACGAGCAGTACTTC.

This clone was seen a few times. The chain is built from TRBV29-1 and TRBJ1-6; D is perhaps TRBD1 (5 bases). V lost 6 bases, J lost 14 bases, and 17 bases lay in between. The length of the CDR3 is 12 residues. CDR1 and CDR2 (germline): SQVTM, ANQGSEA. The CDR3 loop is CSVATGTAALHF. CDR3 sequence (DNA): TGCAGCGTCGCCACAGGAACCGCGGCCCTCCACTTT.

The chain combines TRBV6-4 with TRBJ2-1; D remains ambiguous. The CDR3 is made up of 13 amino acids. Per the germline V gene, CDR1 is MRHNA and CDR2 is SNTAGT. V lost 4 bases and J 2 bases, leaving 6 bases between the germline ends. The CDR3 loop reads CASSGQTYNEQFF. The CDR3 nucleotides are TGTGCCAGCAGTGGCCAGACCTACAATGAGCAGTTCTTC.

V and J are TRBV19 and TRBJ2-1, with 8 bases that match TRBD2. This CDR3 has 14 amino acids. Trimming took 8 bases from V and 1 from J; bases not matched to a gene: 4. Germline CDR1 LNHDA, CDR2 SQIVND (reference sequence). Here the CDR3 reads CASQRGPSYNEQFF. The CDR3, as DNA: TGTGCCAGTCAGCGGGGGCCTTCCTACAATGAGCAGTTCTTC.

As DNA, the CDR3 is TGCGCCAGCAGCCCCGCGGGGGCCAGCTCTGGAAACACCATATATTTT. This translates into CASSPAGASSGNTIYF. The chain couples TRBV5-1 to TRBJ1-3; possibly TRBD1 for D (6 bases). Between the trimmed V and J ends, which lost 4 bases and 0 bases, there was a span of 14 bases. Germline V CDR1 and CDR2: SGHRS, YFSETQ. The CDR3 length is 16 residues.

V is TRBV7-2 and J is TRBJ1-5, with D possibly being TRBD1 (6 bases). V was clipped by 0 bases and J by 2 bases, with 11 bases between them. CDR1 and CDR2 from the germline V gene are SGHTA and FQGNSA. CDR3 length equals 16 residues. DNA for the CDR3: TGTGCCAGCAGCTTAGCAGGAGGGGGGGGCAATCAGCCCCAGCATTTT. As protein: CASSLAGGGGNQPQHF.